Presented here are 29 T cell receptor beta chains from one specimen sequenced in a study of cytomegalovirus exposure and HLA in healthy donors (dated 2017 in TCRdb). Library preparation was by the immunoSEQ multiplex PCR assay. The immuneACCESS repertoire file appears here via TCRdb, limited to in-frame rearrangements. These files lack a portion of the clones; in checked studies, under half of the deficit traces to unresolved V genes, and the cause of the others is not known. Counted in this sample were tens of thousands of clones; around nine tenths of them appeared once. Of the sample, 3.5% to 4% is held by the ten largest clones. Source material: PBMCs. The receptors here all came from a woman under 30 in good health and CMV-seropositive.

This rearrangement joins TRBV5-1 to TRBJ2-1, with no clear D. This CDR3 comprises 11 residues. Germline loops: CDR1 SGHRS, CDR2 YFSETQ. V was clipped by 2 bases and J by 7 bases, with 4 bases between them. For the CDR3, the DNA is TGCGCCAGCAGCTTCCTTAATGAGCAGTTCTTC. Amino acid sequence: CASSFLNEQFF.

This clone has a handful of counts. The V and J genes are TRBV7-9 and TRBJ1-2; 10 bases are a match to TRBD1. Trimming took 7 bases from V and 2 from J; bases not matched to a gene: 10. Germline V CDR1 and CDR2: SEHNR, FQNEAQ (reference sequence). This CDR3 has 16 amino acids. CDR3 in amino acids: CASTPWGQGSNYGYTF. The CDR3 bases are TGTGCCAGCACCCCTTGGGGACAGGGGTCGAACTATGGCTACACCTTC.

V usage is TRBV5-1 and J usage is TRBJ2-1, with 7 positions matching TRBD2. Per the germline V gene, CDR1 is SGHRS and CDR2 is YFSETQ. V dropped 0 bases and J dropped 7; count of bases not matched to a gene: 10. The CDR3 consists of 16 residues. Here the CDR3 DNA reads TGCGCCAGCAGCTTGGGAAGCGGGGCTCTTTGGAATGAGCAGTTCTTC. Its translation: CASSLGSGALWNEQFF.

This clone was seen once. V gene TRBV12-5 combines with J gene TRBJ1-5; perhaps TRBD1 as D (5 bases). V lost 9 bases and J lost 7, with 16 bases in between. This CDR3 region has 13 residues. Per the germline V gene, CDR1 is LGHNT and CDR2 is FRNRAP. This CDR3 reads CASSIAGQQPQHF. CDR3 DNA: TGTGCTAGCTCTATCGCAGGGCAACAGCCCCAGCATTTT.

The J gene is TRBJ2-6, the V gene TRBV9; 8 positions match TRBD2. There are 18 residues in the CDR3. With 1 base clipped from V and 2 bases from J, the junction kept 8 bases outside the gene matches. CDR1 SGDLS and CDR2 YYNGEE come from the germline V gene. In nucleotides, the CDR3 is TGTGCCAGCAGCGTACCCTGGGCGGGGGGCGCTGGGGCCAACGTCCTGACTTTC. The encoded protein is CASSVPWAGGAGANVLTF.

The chain joins TRBV18 to TRBJ1-4; maybe TRBD1 (6 bases). V was pared by 1 base and J by 0 bases, with 12 bases between. Germline assignment: CDR1 KGHSH and CDR2 LQKENI. The CDR3 sequence is 17 residues long. CDR3 loop: CASSPRATGATNEKLFF. The CDR3 coding sequence is TGTGCCAGCTCACCACGCGCGACAGGCGCAACTAATGAAAAACTGTTTTTT.

This clone is a singleton in its sample. The chain combines TRBV27 with TRBJ2-7, with 9 bases that match TRBD2. The germline gives CDR1 MNHEY, CDR2 SMNVEV (reference sequence). V was clipped by 5 bases and J by 2 bases; unmatched bases: 7. The CDR3 covers 15 residues. In DNA, the CDR3 is TGTGCCAGCAGTCCTCCGACTAGCGGAACCTACGAGCAGTACTTC. Protein product: CASSPPTSGTYEQYF.

The rearrangement links TRBV11-2 to TRBJ2-5, with D perhaps TRBD2 (6 bases). V was shortened by 5 bases and J by 7 bases, with 14 bases between the two germline ends. Germline values: CDR1 SGHAT, CDR2 FQNNGV. The CDR3 is made up of 13 amino acids. The CDR3 spells CASSPPGVVTQYF. The CDR3 region has the DNA TGTGCCAGCAGCCCCCCGGGGGTTGTGACCCAGTACTTC. Variable domain in full (rest from reference TRBV11-2 and TRBJ2-5): EAGVAQSPRYKIIEKRQSVAFWCNPISGHATLYWYQQILGQGPKLLIQFQNNGVVDDSQLPKDRFSAERLKGVDSTLKIQPAKLEDSAVYLCASSPPGVVTQYFGPGTRLLVL.

The CDR3 DNA reads as TGTGCCATCAGTGACTCACAGGTCGCCTCGAACACCGGGGAGCTGTTTTTT. Translation gives CAISDSQVASNTGELFF. The chain couples TRBV10-3 to TRBJ2-2; a possible D gene is TRBD1 (5 bases). With 3 bases removed from V and 0 bases from J, the gap between germline ends came to 14 bases. The CDR3 loop spans 17 amino acids. Looked up from germline, CDR1 is ENHRY and CDR2 is SYGVKD.

This chain links TRBV10-1 with TRBJ2-7, with 9 bases identical to TRBD1. Germline V gene lookup returns CDR1 WNHNN and CDR2 SYGVQD (reference sequence). The CDR3 has 15 residues. J gave up 4 bases and V 6 bases, and 10 bases lay outside the gene matches. CDR3 sequence reads: CASRIPGQGVYEQYF. As DNA, the CDR3 is TGCGCCAGCAGAATTCCGGGACAGGGAGTTTACGAGCAGTACTTC.

V gene TRBV5-1 combines with J gene TRBJ1-6; 8 bases align to TRBD1. Germline V gene data show CDR1 as SGHRS and CDR2 as YFSETQ. After removal of 1 base from V and 10 bases from J, the junction contained 16 bases not matched to a gene. This CDR3 region has 18 residues. CDR3 region: CASSLSQGATGLGSPLHF. CDR3 nucleotide sequence: TGCGCCAGCAGCTTGTCTCAGGGGGCGACGGGTTTAGGGTCACCCCTCCACTTT.

Only one count was recorded for this clone. This specimen includes other DNA sequences encoding the same CDR3. This rearrangement joins TRBV18 to TRBJ2-1, with D tentatively TRBD1 (6 bases). V dropped 4 bases and J dropped 7 bases, with 8 bases sitting between them. The CDR3 sequence is 12 residues long. Germline V gene sequence: CDR1 KGHSH, CDR2 LQKENI. The DNA of the CDR3 is TGTGCCAGCTCACGCAGGGGAAATGAGCAGTTCTTC. Residues: CASSRRGNEQFF.

The chain joins TRBV19 to TRBJ2-7; TRBD1 might be the D (5 bases). Between the trimmed V and J ends, which lost 7 bases and 2 bases, there was a span of 15 bases. Germline V CDR1 and CDR2: LNHDA, SQIVND (reference sequence). This CDR3 is built from 14 residues. DNA for the CDR3: TGTGCCAGTAAGGGGTACAGCACCGCCTACGAGCAGTACTTC. It translates to CASKGYSTAYEQYF.

The gene calls are TRBV14 and TRBJ2-7; the match to TRBD1 covers 9 bases. Germline loops: CDR1 SGHDN, CDR2 FVKESK. This CDR3 has 16 residues. Trimming cost V 1 base and J 1 base; bases outside gene matches: 5. CDR3: CASSQGPGTGSYEQYF. CDR3 DNA sequence: TGTGCCAGCAGCCAAGGCCCCGGGACAGGGTCCTACGAGCAGTACTTC.

This chain joins TRBV5-5 and TRBJ1-2; 9 nucleotides match TRBD1. The CDR3 runs 15 residues. Trimming took 4 bases from V and 4 from J; bases not matched to a gene: 8. Germline CDR1 SGHKS, CDR2 YYEKEE (reference sequence). DNA for the CDR3: TGTGCCAGCAGCCCTACCGACAGGGGGTTCTATGGCTACACCTTC. Translation gives CASSPTDRGFYGYTF.

This clone was picked up one time. The chain couples TRBV5-8 to TRBJ1-6, with D unclear. Germline CDR1 and CDR2: SGHTS and YDEGEE. The CDR3 totals 17 residues. V lost 0 bases, J lost 1 base, and 11 bases lay in between. The DNA of the CDR3 is TGTGCCAGCAGCTTGGAAGTGGGAGGGTCCTATAATTCACCCCTCCACTTT. Amino acid sequence: CASSLEVGGSYNSPLHF.

The rearrangement uses TRBV4-3 and TRBJ1-3; D unresolved. Trimming took 4 bases from V and 4 from J, leaving 11 bases between them. Germline CDR1 LGHNA, CDR2 YSLEER. CDR3 length equals 14 residues. This CDR3 is CASSLSTPGNTIYF. CDR3 in DNA: TGCGCCAGCAGCCTAAGCACCCCCGGAAACACCATATATTTT.

With regard to this clone: A junction boundary mismatches the germline segment, possibly from a read error. This sequence joins TRBV2 and TRBJ2-3; 13 bases agree with TRBD2. This CDR3 has 14 amino acids. The germline CDR1 and CDR2 sequences are SNHLY and FYNNEI. The chain's CDR3 is CASTEGTSGNTQYF. The CDR3 DNA reads as TGTGCCAGCACTGAAGGGACTAGCGGGAATACGCAGTATTTT.

V usage is TRBV7-9 and J usage is TRBJ2-1, with 8 bases aligning to TRBD2. In germline, CDR1 is SEHNR, CDR2 FQNEAQ (reference sequence). The CDR3 runs 15 residues. Losses at the gene ends were 2 bases for V and 6 bases for J; bases not matched to a gene: 6. The CDR3, as DNA: TGTGCCAGCAGCTTAAAAGGGGGGACTAGCAATGAGCAGTTCTTC. Translating it yields CASSLKGGTSNEQFF.

The chain uses TRBV5-6 and TRBJ1-2; D is uncertain. V lost 0 bases to trimming and J lost 8 bases, with 11 bases between them. This CDR3 is built from 13 residues. Germline assignment: CDR1 SGHDT and CDR2 YYEEEE. The CDR3 coding sequence is TGTGCCAGCAGCTTGGGATCGAGTATCGGCTACACCTTC. This sequence encodes CASSLGSSIGYTF.

This clone was counted a single time. The chain combines TRBV7-2 with TRBJ2-2; D possibly corresponds to TRBD2 (5 bases). The germline gives CDR1 SGHTA, CDR2 FQGNSA. The CDR3 is 16 amino acids. Trimming removed 2 bases at V and 7 bases at J, with 17 bases between. The CDR3 loop reads CASSLLARRVSGELFF. For the CDR3, the DNA is TGTGCCAGCAGCTTACTCGCGAGGCGGGTGAGCGGGGAGCTGTTTTTT.

In its sample, this clone was seen a few times. DNA for the CDR3: TGCAGCGTTGTTGGGGGGGTAGGGGAGACCCAGTACTTC. Amino acid sequence: CSVVGGVGETQYF. V and J are TRBV29-1 and TRBJ2-5; 7 bases line up with TRBD2. V lost 4 bases to trimming and J lost 5 bases; unmatched junction nucleotides: 7. The CDR3 covers 13 residues. Germline values: CDR1 SQVTM, CDR2 ANQGSEA. The full variable domain, its missing parts supplied by reference TRBV29-1 and TRBJ2-5, is SAVISQKPSRDICQRGTSLTIQCQVDSQVTMMFWYRQQPGQSLTLIATANQGSEATYESGFVIDKFPISRPNLTFSTLTVSNMSPEDSSIYLCSVVGGVGETQYFGPGTRLLVL.

The chain carries TRBV9 and TRBJ1-1, with a possible D match to TRBD1 (5 bases). The CDR3 has 16 residues. Trimming stripped 0 bases from V and 0 bases from J, with 12 bases between. CDR1 is SGDLS and CDR2 is YYNGEE in the germline V gene. The DNA of the CDR3 is TGTGCCAGCAGCGTAGGTTTTGGGGGGATGAACACTGAAGCTTTCTTT. Translating gives CASSVGFGGMNTEAFF. The variable domain in full, completed from reference TRBV9 and TRBJ1-1, reads DSGVTQTPKHLITATGQRVTLRCSPRSGDLSVYWYQQSLDQGLQFLIQYYNGEERAKGNILERFSAQQFPDLHSELNLSSLELGDSALYFCASSVGFGGMNTEAFFGQGTRLTVV.

CDR3 loop: CASSLASGRDEQFF. DNA of the CDR3: TGTGCCAGCAGCTTAGCTAGCGGGCGGGATGAGCAGTTCTTC. V and J are TRBV7-9 and TRBJ2-1; 7 bases align to TRBD2. Germline V gene sequence: CDR1 SEHNR, CDR2 FQNEAQ (reference sequence). V trimming: 0 bases; J trimming: 8 bases; junction bases outside the gene matches: 4. The CDR3 spans 14 residues. Together with reference TRBV7-9 and TRBJ2-1, the CDR3 gives the full variable domain: DTGVSQNPRHKITKRGQNVTFRCDPISEHNRLYWYRQTLGQGPEFLTYFQNEAQLEKSRLLSDRFSAERPKGSFSTLEIQRTEQGDSAMYLCASSLASGRDEQFFGPGTRLTVL.

The CDR3 nucleotides are TGCGCCAGCAGTCCCCAGGGGGCAAAGGGGGAGCTGTTTTTT. Residues: CASSPQGAKGELFF. The chain employs TRBV5-1 and TRBJ2-2, with 8 bases matching TRBD1. This CDR3 comprises 14 residues. V lost 5 bases and J lost 8; bases outside the gene matches: 8. Germline CDR1 and CDR2: SGHRS and YFSETQ.

The V and J genes are TRBV6-6 and TRBJ1-2, with D uncertain. Germline V CDR1 and CDR2: MNHNY, SVGAGI (reference sequence). V dropped 8 bases and J dropped 6 bases, with 13 bases sitting between them. This CDR3 region has 12 residues. CDR3: CASARMRDGYTF. CDR3 sequence (DNA): TGTGCCAGCGCAAGAATGAGGGATGGCTACACCTTC.

The chain carries TRBV6-4 and TRBJ2-5, with TRBD2 identical over 10 bases. The ends lost 10 bases at V and 4 bases at J; junction bases unmatched: 6. The germline gives CDR1 MRHNA, CDR2 SNTAGT. The CDR3 has 13 residues. The CDR3 is CATSGRARETQYF. In DNA form, the CDR3 reads TGTGCCACCAGCGGGAGGGCCCGAGAGACCCAGTACTTC.

The chain is built from TRBV9 and TRBJ1-1, with TRBD1 matching over 9 bases. Germline CDR1 is SGDLS and CDR2 is YYNGEE. This CDR3 has 14 amino acids. V was pared by 6 bases and J by 4 bases, with 7 bases of the junction left unmatched. CDR3 nucleotide sequence: TGTGCCAGCACACAGGGGGCGCTGGCCACTGAAGCTTTCTTT. This sequence encodes CASTQGALATEAFF.

This clone was found once. This rearrangement joins TRBV7-2 to TRBJ1-1; D is perhaps TRBD1 (5 bases). CDR1 is SGHTA and CDR2 is FQGNSA in the germline V gene. This CDR3 is 15 amino acids long. Trimming left V 0 bases short and J 4 bases short, with 12 bases between. The CDR3 here is CASSLAQGLGTEAFF. CDR3 DNA: TGTGCCAGCAGCTTAGCCCAGGGCCTGGGCACTGAAGCTTTCTTT.